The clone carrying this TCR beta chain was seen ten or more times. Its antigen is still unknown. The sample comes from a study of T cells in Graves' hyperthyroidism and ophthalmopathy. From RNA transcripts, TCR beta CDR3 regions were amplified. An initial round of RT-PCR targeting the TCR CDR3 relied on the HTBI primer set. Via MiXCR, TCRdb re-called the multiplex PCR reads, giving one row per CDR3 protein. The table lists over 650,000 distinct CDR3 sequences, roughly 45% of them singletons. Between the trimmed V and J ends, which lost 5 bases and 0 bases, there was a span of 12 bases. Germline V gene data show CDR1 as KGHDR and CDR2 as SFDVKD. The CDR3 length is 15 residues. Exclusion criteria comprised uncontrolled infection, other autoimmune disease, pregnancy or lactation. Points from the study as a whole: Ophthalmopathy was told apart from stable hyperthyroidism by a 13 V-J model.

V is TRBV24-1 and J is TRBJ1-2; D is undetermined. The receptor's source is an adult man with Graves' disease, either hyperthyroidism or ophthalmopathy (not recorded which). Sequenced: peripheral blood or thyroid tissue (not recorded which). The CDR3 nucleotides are TGTGCCACCAGTGGGCAAGAGAGAGCTAACTATGGCTACACCTTC. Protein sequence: CATSGQERANYGYTF.